This is a list of T cell receptor beta chains from one sample in a study. TCRdb called the RT-PCR reads again in MiXCR, with one record for every CDR3 protein. This table has more than 600,000 distinct CDR3 sequences, 14% appearing once. The sequenced sample consisted of memory CD4+ T cells from blood. The receptor set was obtained from a female donor in good health, serving as a healthy control. Both conserved end residues are part of each CDR3. A D gene is named only where the DNA matches it firmly. Size tells how often a clone was seen (once, few, many) or the class of an expanded clone, and some rows leave it out.

TRBJ2-1 | NA | TRBD1 | TRBV28 | TGTGCCAGCAACGATCCGGGACAGGGGCTTCATGAGCAGTTCTTC | CASNDPGQGLHEQFF
TRBJ1-2 | few | NA | TRBV7-8 | TGTGCCAGCAGCTGGGGGGGACGGGGCGGCTACACCTTC | CASSWGGRGGYTF
TRBJ1-1 | few | NA | TRBV9 | TGTGCCAGCAGCGTGGGGTCTCGCAACACTGAAGCTTTCTTT | CASSVGSRNTEAFF
TRBJ2-3 | many | NA | TRBV12-3/TRBV12-4 | TGTGCCAGCAGCTCCGGACAGACAGATACGCAGTATTTT | CASSSGQTDTQYF
TRBJ2-3 | few | NA | TRBV11-3 | TGTGCCAGCAGCTTAGAGGGGACACGTAGCACAGATACGCAGTATTTT | CASSLEGTRSTDTQYF
TRBJ1-2 | few | TRBD1 | TRBV27 | TGTGCCAGCAGTCCCCGGGACAGGGAACGTGGCTACACCTTC | CASSPRDRERGYTF
TRBJ1-5 | few | NA | TRBV7-2 | TGTGCCAGCAGCTTCCGGGACGGGATCGGAAATCAGCCCCAGCATTTT | CASSFRDGIGNQPQHF
TRBJ2-5 | few | NA | TRBV7-2 | TGTGCCAGCAGCTTAAGGTCTCCGGGTCAAGAGACCCAGTACTTC | CASSLRSPGQETQYF
TRBJ2-5 | few | TRBD2 | TRBV12-5 | TGTGCTAGTGGTTTGGTACTCGGGACTAGCGGGAGTGAGACCCAGTACTTC | CASGLVLGTSGSETQYF
TRBJ2-5 | NA | NA | TRBV14 | TGTGCCAGCAGCCAAGACCGCATGAAGCTACTACCCCAAGAGACCCAGTACTTC | CASSQDRMKLLPQETQYF
TRBJ2-7 | NA | NA | TRBV6-1 | TGTGCCAGCAGTGAAGCCCCGGGCCCCTACGAGCAGTACTTC | CASSEAPGPYEQYF
TRBJ2-3 | many | TRBD2 | TRBV27 | TGTGCCAGCAAGACTAGCGGGCGAGCTTATACGCAGTATTTT | CASKTSGRAYTQYF
TRBJ2-1 | many | NA | TRBV7-6 | TGTGCCAGCAGCTCCATTGGGGCTTTTGAGCAGTTCTTC | CASSSIGAFEQFF
TRBJ1-5 | NA | NA | TRBV28 | TGTGCCAGCAGCCCAAACGACAGGCTGGATCAGCCCCAGCATTTT | CASSPNDRLDQPQHF
TRBJ2-2 | NA | TRBD1 | TRBV5-1 | TGCGCCAGCAGCTTTACTGGGACAGAGATGTTTTTT | CASSFTGTEMFF
TRBJ2-7 | NA | NA | TRBV10-2 | TGCGCCAGCAGTGGGGTTTCCAGGGGCGAGCAGTACTTC | CASSGVSRGEQYF
TRBJ1-3 | many | NA | TRBV12-3/TRBV12-4 | TGTGCCAGCACCATTACAGATCACTCTGGAAACACCATATATTTT | CASTITDHSGNTIYF
TRBJ1-1 | few | TRBD1 | TRBV6-5 | TGTGCCAGCAGTTACCTGGGACAGGAAAACACTGAAGCTTTCTTT | CASSYLGQENTEAFF
TRBJ2-1 | NA | TRBD2 | TRBV19 | TGTGCCAGTACGGATCGGGGGGGGAGCTCCTACAATGAGCAGTTCTTC | CASTDRGGSSYNEQFF
TRBJ2-7 | few | NA | TRBV20-1 | TGCAGTGCAAAGGTGGCTAGTAACTCCTACGAGCAGTACTTC | CSAKVASNSYEQYF
TRBJ1-1 | few | NA | TRBV12-3/TRBV12-4 | TGTGCCAGCAGTTTGGCTTTGGGGACTGAAGCTTTCTTT | CASSLALGTEAFF
TRBJ2-7 | NA | NA | TRBV3-1 | TGTGCCAGCAGCCATAGGACGCCCTACGAGCAGTACTTC | CASSHRTPYEQYF
TRBJ1-1 | NA | NA | TRBV7-2 | TGTGCCAGCAGCTCGAAAAACCCAGGACAGTCTCCCGAAGCTTTCTTT | CASSSKNPGQSPEAFF
TRBJ2-3 | few | NA | TRBV28 | TGTGCCAGCAGTTCCTCAGCGGGAGATACGCAGTATTTT | CASSSSAGDTQYF
TRBJ2-7 | few | TRBD1 | TRBV4-2 | TGTGCCAGCAGCCACCAGGGGGCCTACGAGCAGTACTTC | CASSHQGAYEQYF
TRBJ2-1 | few | NA | TRBV7-9 | TGTGCCAGCAGCTACCGAATTGGGGGGAATGAGCAGTTCTTC | CASSYRIGGNEQFF
TRBJ1-1 | many | TRBD1 | TRBV20-1 | TGCAGTGCCAGAGGGGGCCGAGGTGCGGACACTGAAGCTTTCTTT | CSARGGRGADTEAFF
TRBJ2-1 | NA | TRBD1 | TRBV9 | TGTGCCAGCAGCCCCCGGGGACAGGGGGCGATCTATGAGCAGTTCTTC | CASSPRGQGAIYEQFF
TRBJ1-6 | NA | NA | TRBV5-5 | TGTGCCAGCAGCTTGGGTGACAGTAATTCACCCCTCCACTTT | CASSLGDSNSPLHF